This record concerns one T cell receptor (beta chain) sequence. This entry belongs to a study of blood T cells in healthy people across ages. Combining a sample-barcoded 5' primer with a J-beta primer mix, a second PCR ran for about 6 to 11 cycles. TCRdb processed the 5' RACE reads anew with MiXCR; each CDR3 protein has one entry. Seen here are around 1.5 million distinct CDR3 sequences, roughly 32% observed once, and the top ten hold around 11%. The junction had 4 bases not matched to a gene; V was cut back by 3 bases and J by 1 base. This CDR3 is 15 amino acids long. Germline-derived CDR1 and CDR2 are SGHDN and FVKESK.

The sequence derives from a woman aged 25 to 45 in good health. The sequenced material came from blood. The chain joins TRBV14 to TRBJ2-5, with 8 bases identical to TRBD1. The CDR3 is CASSHLTGGQETQYF. CDR3 nucleotides: TGTGCCAGCAGCCACCTAACAGGGGGCCAAGAGACCCAGTACTTC.